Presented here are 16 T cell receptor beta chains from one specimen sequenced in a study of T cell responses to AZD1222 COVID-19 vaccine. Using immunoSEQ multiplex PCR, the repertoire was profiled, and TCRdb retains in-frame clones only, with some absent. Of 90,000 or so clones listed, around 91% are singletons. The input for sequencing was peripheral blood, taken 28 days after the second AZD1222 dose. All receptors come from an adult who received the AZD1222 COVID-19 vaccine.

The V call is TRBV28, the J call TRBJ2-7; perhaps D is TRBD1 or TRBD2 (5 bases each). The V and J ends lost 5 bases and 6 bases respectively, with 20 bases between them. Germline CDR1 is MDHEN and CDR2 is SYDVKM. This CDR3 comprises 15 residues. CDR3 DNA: TGTGCCAGCAGTCCGAGCGGACAAAGGCAGACCGAGCAGTACTTC. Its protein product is CASSPSGQRQTEQYF. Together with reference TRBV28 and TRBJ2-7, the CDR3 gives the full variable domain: DVKVTQSSRYLVKRTGEKVFLECVQDMDHENMFWYRQDPGLGLRLIYFSYDVKMKEKGDIPEGYSVSREKKERFSLILESASTNQTSMYLCASSPSGQRQTEQYFGPGTRLTVT.

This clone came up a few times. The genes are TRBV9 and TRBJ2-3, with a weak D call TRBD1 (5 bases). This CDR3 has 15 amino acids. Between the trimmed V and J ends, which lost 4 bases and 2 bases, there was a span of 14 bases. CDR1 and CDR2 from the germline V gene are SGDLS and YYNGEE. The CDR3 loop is CASSFFTGITDTQYF. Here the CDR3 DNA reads TGTGCCAGCAGCTTTTTTACAGGAATCACAGATACGCAGTATTTT.

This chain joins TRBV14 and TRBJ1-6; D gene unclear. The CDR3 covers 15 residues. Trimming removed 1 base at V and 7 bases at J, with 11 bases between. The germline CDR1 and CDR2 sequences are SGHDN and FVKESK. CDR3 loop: CASSQVAGANSPLHF. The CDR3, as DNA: TGTGCCAGCAGCCAAGTAGCAGGAGCAAATTCACCCCTCCACTTT.

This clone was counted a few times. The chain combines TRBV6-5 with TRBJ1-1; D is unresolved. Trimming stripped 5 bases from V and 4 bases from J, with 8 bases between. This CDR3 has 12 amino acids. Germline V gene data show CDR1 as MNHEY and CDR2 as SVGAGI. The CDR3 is CASSPSLTEAFF. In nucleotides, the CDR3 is TGTGCCAGCAGTCCCTCCCTCACTGAAGCTTTCTTT.

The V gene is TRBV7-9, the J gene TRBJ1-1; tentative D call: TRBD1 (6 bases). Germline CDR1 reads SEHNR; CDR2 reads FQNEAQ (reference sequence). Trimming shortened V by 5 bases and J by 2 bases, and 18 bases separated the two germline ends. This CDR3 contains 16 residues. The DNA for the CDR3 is TGTGCCAGCAGCCACCTACGTAAAGGGGGTAACACTGAAGCTTTCTTT. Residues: CASSHLRKGGNTEAFF.

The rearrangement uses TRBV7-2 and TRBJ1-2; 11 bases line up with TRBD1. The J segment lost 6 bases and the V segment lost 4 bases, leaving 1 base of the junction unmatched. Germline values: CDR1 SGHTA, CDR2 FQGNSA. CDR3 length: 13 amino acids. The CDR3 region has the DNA TGTGCCAGCAGCTGGGGACAGGGGGATGGCTACACCTTC. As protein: CASSWGQGDGYTF.

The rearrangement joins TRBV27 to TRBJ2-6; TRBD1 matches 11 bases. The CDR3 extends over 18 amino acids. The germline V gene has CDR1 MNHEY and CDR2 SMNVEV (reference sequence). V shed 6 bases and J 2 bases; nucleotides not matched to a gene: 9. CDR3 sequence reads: CASSPRTGGVTGANVLTF. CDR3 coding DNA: TGTGCCAGCAGCCCGCGGACAGGGGGCGTCACTGGGGCCAACGTCCTGACTTTC.

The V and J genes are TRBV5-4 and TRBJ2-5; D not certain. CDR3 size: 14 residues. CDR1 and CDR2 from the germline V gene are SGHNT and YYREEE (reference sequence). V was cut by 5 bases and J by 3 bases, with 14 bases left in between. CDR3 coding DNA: TGTGCCAGCAGTTGGACCGGCGGAAAAGAGACCCAGTACTTC. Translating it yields CASSWTGGKETQYF. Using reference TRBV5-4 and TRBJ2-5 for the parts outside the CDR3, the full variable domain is ETGVTQSPTHLIKTRGQQVTLRCSSQSGHNTVSWYQQALGQGPQFIFQYYREEENGRGNFPPRFSGLQFPNYSSELNVNALELDDSALYLCASSWTGGKETQYFGPGTRLLVL.

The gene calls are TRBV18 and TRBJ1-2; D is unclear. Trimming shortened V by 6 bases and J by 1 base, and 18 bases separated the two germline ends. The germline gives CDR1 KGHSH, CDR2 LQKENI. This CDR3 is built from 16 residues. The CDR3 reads CASSPRQARDNYGYTF. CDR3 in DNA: TGTGCCAGCTCTCCCCGTCAGGCCCGGGATAACTATGGCTACACCTTC. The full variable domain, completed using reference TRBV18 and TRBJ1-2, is NAGVMQNPRHLVRRRGQEARLRCSPMKGHSHVYWYRQLPEEGLKFMVYLQKENIIDESGMPKERFSAEFPKEGPSILRIQQVVRGDSAAYFCASSPRQARDNYGYTFGSGTRLTVV.

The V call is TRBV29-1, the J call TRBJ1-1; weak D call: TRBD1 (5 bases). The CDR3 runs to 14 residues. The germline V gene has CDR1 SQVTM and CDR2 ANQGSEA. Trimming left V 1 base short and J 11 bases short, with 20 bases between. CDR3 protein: CSVEGTNSGMPAFF. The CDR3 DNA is TGCAGCGTTGAAGGTACAAACTCAGGGATGCCGGCTTTCTTT. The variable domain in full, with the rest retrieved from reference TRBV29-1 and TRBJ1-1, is SAVISQKPSRDICQRGTSLTIQCQVDSQVTMMFWYRQQPGQSLTLIATANQGSEATYESGFVIDKFPISRPNLTFSTLTVSNMSPEDSSIYLCSVEGTNSGMPAFFGQGTRLTVV.

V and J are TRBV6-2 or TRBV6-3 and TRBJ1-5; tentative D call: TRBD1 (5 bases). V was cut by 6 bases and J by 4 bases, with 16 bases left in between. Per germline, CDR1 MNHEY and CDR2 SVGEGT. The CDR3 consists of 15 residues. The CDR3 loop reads CASSRIAGDNQPQHF. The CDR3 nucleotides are TGTGCCAGCAGCCGCATTGCGGGGGATAATCAGCCCCAGCATTTT.

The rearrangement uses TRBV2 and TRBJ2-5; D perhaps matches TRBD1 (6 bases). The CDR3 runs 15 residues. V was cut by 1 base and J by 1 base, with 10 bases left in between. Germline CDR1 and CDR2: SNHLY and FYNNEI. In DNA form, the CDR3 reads TGTGCCAGCAGTGAAGAGGAAGGGGGCCAAGAGACCCAGTACTTC. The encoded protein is CASSEEEGGQETQYF.

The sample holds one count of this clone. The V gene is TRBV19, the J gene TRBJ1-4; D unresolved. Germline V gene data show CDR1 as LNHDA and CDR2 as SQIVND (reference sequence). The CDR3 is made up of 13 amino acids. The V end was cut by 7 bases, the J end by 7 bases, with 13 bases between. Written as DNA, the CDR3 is TGTGCCAGTACCGAGGGCATTGCTGAAAAACTGTTTTTT. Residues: CASTEGIAEKLFF.

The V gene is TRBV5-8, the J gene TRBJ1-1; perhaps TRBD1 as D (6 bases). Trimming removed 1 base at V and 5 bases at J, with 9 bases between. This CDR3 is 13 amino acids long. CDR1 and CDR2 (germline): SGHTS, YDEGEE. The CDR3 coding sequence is TGTGCCAGCAGCTTGACAGGGTGGACTGAAGCTTTCTTT. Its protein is CASSLTGWTEAFF.

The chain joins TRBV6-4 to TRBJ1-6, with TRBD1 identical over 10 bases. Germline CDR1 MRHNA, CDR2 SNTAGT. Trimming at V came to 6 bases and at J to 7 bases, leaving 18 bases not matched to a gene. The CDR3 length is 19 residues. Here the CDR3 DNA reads TGTGCCAGCAGCGAAGGGACAGGGGCTTTACTGGGGCCAAATTCACCCCTCCACTTT. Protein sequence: CASSEGTGALLGPNSPLHF.

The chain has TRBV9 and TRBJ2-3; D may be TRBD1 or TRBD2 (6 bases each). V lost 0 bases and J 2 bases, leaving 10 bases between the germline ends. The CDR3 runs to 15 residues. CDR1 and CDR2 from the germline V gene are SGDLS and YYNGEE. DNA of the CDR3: TGTGCCAGCAGCGTAGAATGGGGGGCCACAGATACGCAGTATTTT. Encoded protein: CASSVEWGATDTQYF. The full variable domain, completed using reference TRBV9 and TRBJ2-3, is DSGVTQTPKHLITATGQRVTLRCSPRSGDLSVYWYQQSLDQGLQFLIQYYNGEERAKGNILERFSAQQFPDLHSELNLSSLELGDSALYFCASSVEWGATDTQYFGPGTRLTVL.